A single TCR beta chain is shown here with its context. This sample stems from a study of cytomegalovirus exposure and HLA in healthy donors. The CDR3 extends over 13 amino acids. V gave up 4 bases and J gave up 6 bases; unmatched junction bases: 5. Germline V gene lookup returns CDR1 LGHNA and CDR2 YNFKEQ. Researchers ran the PCR with 60 Vbeta and 13 Jbeta primers. The protocol was immunoSEQ multiplex PCR, while the TCRdb copy is restricted to in-frame clones and leaves out a portion. The repertoire holds around 170,000 clones, with roughly 82% as singletons. This receptor was obtained from a woman aged 45-65 years in good health and CMV-seropositive. The sequenced sample consisted of PBMCs. The chain couples TRBV4-2 to TRBJ1-2; TRBD1 aligns across 7 bases. DNA of the CDR3: TGTGCCAGCAGCCCGACAGGGTATGATGGCTACACCTTC. Residues: CASSPTGYDGYTF.